This T cell receptor (beta chain) was captured by sequencing in a study of blood T cell repertoires in COVID-19. Produced via immunoSEQ multiplex PCR; TCRdb's table is partial and in-frame only. This sample yields roughly 330,000 clones, of which about 90% are seen a single time; 5% to 7.5% belongs to the top ten. With regard to this clone: Other DNA sequences from this sample encode an identical CDR3 as well.

CDR3 size: 13 residues. Per the germline V gene, CDR1 is SGHVS and CDR2 is FNYEAQ. Trimming stripped 1 base from V and 2 bases from J, with 6 bases between. The V gene is TRBV7-6, the J gene TRBJ2-7; the D is unclear. The sequence derives from a man younger than 35 who had recovered from COVID-19. Sequencing used peripheral blood. CDR3 loop: CASSLDTTYEQYF. The CDR3 region has the DNA TGTGCCAGCAGCTTAGACACGACCTACGAGCAGTACTTC.